The 23 T cell receptor beta chains below come from one sample, sequenced in a study of neurological immune-mediated disorders (dated by TCRdb to 2018 to 2020). The time point label on this specimen signifies: longitudinal time-point 2. Receptors were amplified or captured by 5' RACE. TCRdb records Illumina HiSeq 2500 as the sequencer. Starting from the raw public reads, TCRdb applied fastp trimming at Q25, assembled clones with MiXCR and retained in-frame beta chains. All rows with the same CDR3 protein become a single entry with the most common DNA and genes. The sample data list under 40,000 distinct CDR3 sequences, and around 13% of these were observed just once. Around 2.5% of the sample is held by the ten biggest clonotypes. Input material: PBMCs. The receptors stem from a woman aged 40 to 50 in good health.

Ten or more counts support this clonotype. The chain is built from TRBV5-1 and TRBJ1-1, with 8 bases aligning to TRBD1. The CDR3 is 12 amino acids. The V gene's germline CDR1 is SGHRS and CDR2 YFSETQ. Losses at the gene ends were 2 bases for V and 10 bases for J; bases not matched to a gene: 4. The CDR3 sequence: CASSLNRGGAFF. The CDR3 region has the DNA TGCGCCAGCAGCTTAAACAGGGGGGGAGCTTTCTTT.

This clonotype was observed at least ten times. CDR3 loop: CASSYGTGGEQFF. The DNA of the CDR3 is TGCGCCAGCAGCTATGGGACAGGGGGTGAGCAGTTCTTC. This chain uses TRBV5-1 with TRBJ2-1; TRBD1 matches at 11 bases. CDR1 and CDR2 (germline): SGHRS, YFSETQ. The V segment lost 3 bases and the J segment 9 bases; nucleotides outside the gene matches: 2. The CDR3 covers 13 residues. Filled out from reference TRBV5-1 and TRBJ2-1, the complete variable domain reads KAGVTQTPRYLIKTRGQQVTLSCSPISGHRSVSWYQQTPGQGLQFLFEYFSETQRNKGNFPGRFSGRQFSNSRSEMNVSTLELGDSALYLCASSYGTGGEQFFGPGTRLTVL.

This clonotype occurred many times. The V call is TRBV25-1, the J call TRBJ2-3; a possible D gene is TRBD1 (5 bases). Germline CDR1 MGHDK, CDR2 SYGVNS. V was shortened by 8 bases and J by 0 bases, with 12 bases between the two germline ends. The CDR3 is made up of 14 amino acids. Written as DNA, the CDR3 is TGTGCCAGCGGAGTGACAGAAAGCACAGATACGCAGTATTTT. Translation gives CASGVTESTDTQYF.

This clonotype was seen at least ten times. CDR3 loop: CASSRGGEETQYF. CDR3 bases: TGCGCCAGCAGCAGGGGAGGGGAAGAGACCCAGTACTTC. The chain is built from TRBV5-1 and TRBJ2-5; TRBD2 aligns across 7 bases. After removal of 4 bases from V and 3 bases from J, the junction contained 3 bases not matched to a gene. There are 13 residues in the CDR3. Germline CDR1 reads SGHRS; CDR2 reads YFSETQ.

This clonotype was detected many times. The rearrangement joins TRBV3-1 to TRBJ2-7, with 8 bases lining up with TRBD1. The CDR3 loop spans 15 amino acids. Per germline, CDR1 LGHDT and CDR2 YNNKEL (reference sequence). Trimming at V came to 2 bases and at J to 3 bases, leaving 6 bases not matched to a gene. CDR3 sequence (DNA): TGTGCCAGCAGCCAAAGCCCCGGGACAGGCTACGAGCAGTACTTC. It codes for CASSQSPGTGYEQYF.

The chain employs TRBV9 and TRBJ1-1; D is perhaps TRBD1 (5 bases). Trimming removed 5 bases from V and 1 base from J, with 15 bases in between. The CDR3 runs 15 residues. Germline V gene lookup returns CDR1 SGDLS and CDR2 YYNGEE. This CDR3 is CASRADGGRNTEAFF. The CDR3 region has the DNA TGTGCCAGCAGGGCGGACGGGGGAAGGAACACTGAAGCTTTCTTT.

The chain couples TRBV4-2 to TRBJ2-7, with D tentatively TRBD2 (5 bases). The CDR3 contains 12 residues. CDR1 and CDR2 from the germline V gene are LGHNA and YNFKEQ. Between the trimmed V and J ends, which lost 5 bases and 6 bases, there was a span of 11 bases. CDR3 in DNA: TGTGCCAGCAGCTCTTACGGGGTCGAGCAGTACTTC. Translating gives CASSSYGVEQYF.

This clonotype was recorded at least ten times. This rearrangement joins TRBV12-3 or TRBV12-4 to TRBJ2-1, with 9 bases aligning to TRBD2. The CDR3 runs 18 residues. V trimming: 2 bases; J trimming: 1 base; junction bases outside the gene matches: 9. The CDR3 spells CASSLFGAGGRSYNEQFF. CDR3 DNA sequence: TGTGCCAGCAGTTTATTTGGGGCGGGGGGGAGGTCCTACAATGAGCAGTTCTTC.

Concerning this clonotype: One end of the junction is discordant with germline, which a read error may explain. The chain combines TRBV7-3 with TRBJ2-2; maybe TRBD2 (5 bases). Germline V gene data show CDR1 as SGHTA and CDR2 as FQGTGA. The CDR3 extends over 14 amino acids. The DNA of the CDR3 is TGTACCAGCAGCCCTAACCCCAACACCGGGGAGCTGTATTTT. Translation: CTSSPNPNTGELYF.

This clonotype has at least ten counts. The chain joins TRBV12-3 or TRBV12-4 to TRBJ2-5, with TRBD2 matching over 12 bases. The V gene end was trimmed by 6 bases and the J gene end by 5 bases; junction bases not matched to a gene: 10. This CDR3 comprises 16 residues. CDR3 amino acids: CASSSGLAGPPETQYF. In DNA form, the CDR3 reads TGTGCCAGCAGCTCCGGACTAGCGGGGCCTCCGGAGACCCAGTACTTC.

The sample holds many counts of this clonotype. The rearrangement links TRBV7-6 to TRBJ2-7; the match to TRBD1 covers 8 bases. The germline CDR1 and CDR2 sequences are SGHVS and FNYEAQ. V gave up 5 bases and J gave up 3 bases; unmatched junction bases: 9. This CDR3 contains 15 residues. This CDR3 is CASSLAGGPFYEQYF. The CDR3 DNA is TGTGCCAGCAGCCTTGCAGGGGGCCCCTTCTACGAGCAGTACTTC.

In this sample, this clonotype turned up many times. V and J are TRBV9 and TRBJ2-7, with 7 positions matching TRBD2. The V gene end was trimmed by 0 bases and the J gene end by 4 bases; junction bases not matched to a gene: 4. CDR3 size: 14 residues. The germline V gene encodes CDR1 SGDLS and CDR2 YYNGEE. The CDR3 protein is CASSVAEGGYEQYF. DNA of the CDR3: TGTGCCAGCAGCGTAGCGGAGGGAGGGTACGAGCAGTACTTC. Together with reference TRBV9 and TRBJ2-7, the CDR3 gives the full variable domain: DSGVTQTPKHLITATGQRVTLRCSPRSGDLSVYWYQQSLDQGLQFLIQYYNGEERAKGNILERFSAQQFPDLHSELNLSSLELGDSALYFCASSVAEGGYEQYFGPGTRLTVT.

Many counts were recorded for this clonotype. The genes are TRBV5-4 and TRBJ2-3, with unresolved D. V was clipped by 0 bases and J by 6 bases, with 14 bases between them. The CDR3 is made up of 15 amino acids. Germline V gives CDR1 SGHNT, CDR2 YYREEE (reference sequence). The CDR3 loop is CASSLVDLGSDTQYF. In DNA form, the CDR3 reads TGTGCCAGCAGCTTGGTCGATCTGGGGTCGGATACGCAGTATTTT. Supplemented by reference TRBV5-4 and TRBJ2-3, the full variable domain reads ETGVTQSPTHLIKTRGQQVTLRCSSQSGHNTVSWYQQALGQGPQFIFQYYREEENGRGNFPPRFSGLQFPNYSSELNVNALELDDSALYLCASSLVDLGSDTQYFGPGTRLTVL.

This clonotype was seen once. The CDR3 coding sequence is TGTGCCACCTGCCCGGGGAGGGGTTCTAACACCGGGGAGCTGTTTTTT. Its protein is CATCPGRGSNTGELFF. J is TRBJ2-2 and V is TRBV12-3 or TRBV12-4, with 7 bases aligning to TRBD2. V shed 10 bases, J shed 2 bases, and the junction held 13 bases outside the gene matches. The CDR3 totals 16 residues.

This clonotype has at least ten counts. V and J are TRBV9 and TRBJ2-5; 13 bases line up with TRBD2. This CDR3 contains 16 residues. V dropped 4 bases and J dropped 4; count of bases not matched to a gene: 7. The V gene's germline CDR1 is SGDLS and CDR2 YYNGEE. This CDR3 reads CASSPGTSGDGETQYF. The CDR3, as DNA: TGTGCCAGCAGCCCCGGGACTAGCGGGGACGGAGAGACCCAGTACTTC.

This clonotype was observed at least ten times. This rearrangement joins TRBV6-6 to TRBJ1-2; D is uncertain. V lost 8 bases and J lost 1, with 26 bases in between. CDR1 MNHNY and CDR2 SVGAGI come from the germline V gene (reference sequence). CDR3 length: 18 amino acids. The CDR3 is CASPTCARPFTLNYGYTF. Written as DNA, the CDR3 is TGTGCCAGCCCGACATGTGCACGTCCATTTACCCTTAACTATGGCTACACCTTC.

This clonotype was recorded at least ten times. This chain uses TRBV6-6 with TRBJ2-5; D is unresolved. Trimming cost V 1 base and J 0 bases, with 9 bases left between them. The CDR3 spans 15 residues. Germline V gene lookup returns CDR1 MNHNY and CDR2 SVGAGI (reference sequence). In DNA, the CDR3 is TGTGCCAGCAGTTACTTCTCGGTAAACCAAGAGACCCAGTACTTC. This encodes CASSYFSVNQETQYF.

This clonotype has ten or more counts. The chain employs TRBV7-2 and TRBJ1-6; D unclear. The CDR3 totals 13 residues. CDR1 and CDR2 (germline): SGHTA, FQGNSA. The germline V and J ends were trimmed by 1 base and 7 bases, with 5 bases remaining between them. CDR3 region: CASSLERNSPLHF. The CDR3 DNA follows: TGTGCCAGCAGCTTAGAGAGGAATTCACCCCTCCACTTT.

This clonotype has a count of ten or more. The gene calls are TRBV7-2 and TRBJ1-5; D remains unclear. Germline V gives CDR1 SGHTA, CDR2 FQGNSA. The V end lost 5 bases, the J end lost 2 bases, and 7 bases lay between the germline ends. The CDR3 totals 13 residues. The CDR3 DNA is TGTGCCAGCAGCCAGCAGGGCAATCAGCCCCAGCATTTT. Amino acid sequence: CASSQQGNQPQHF.

This clonotype appeared many times. The rearrangement uses TRBV5-1 and TRBJ2-5, with 7 bases identical to TRBD2. The V segment lost 4 bases and the J segment 3 bases; nucleotides outside the gene matches: 18. The CDR3 consists of 18 residues. CDR1 is SGHRS, CDR2 YFSETQ, per germline. The CDR3 protein is CASSPGGGSRSGEETQYF. CDR3 nucleotides: TGCGCCAGCAGCCCTGGTGGCGGGAGTAGGTCGGGAGAAGAGACCCAGTACTTC.

This clonotype was seen at least ten times. The chain has TRBV7-2 and TRBJ2-2; D is unclear. The CDR3 has 14 residues. Trimming cost V 6 bases and J 2 bases, with 10 bases left between them. CDR1 SGHTA and CDR2 FQGNSA come from the germline V gene. The CDR3: CASSQRSNTGELFF. Written as DNA, the CDR3 is TGTGCCAGCAGTCAAAGGTCCAACACCGGGGAGCTGTTTTTT.

The chain is built from TRBV6-5 and TRBJ2-2; D gene ambiguous. Germline assignment: CDR1 MNHEY and CDR2 SVGAGI. V lost 6 bases to trimming and J lost 3 bases, with 14 bases between them. The CDR3 loop spans 15 amino acids. As DNA, the CDR3 is TGTGCCAGCAGCCCTCTCGACACCCACACCGGGGAGCTGTTTTTT. It translates to CASSPLDTHTGELFF.

This clonotype was recorded at least ten times. The chain combines TRBV20-1 with TRBJ2-3; no clear D gene. Germline loops: CDR1 DFQATT, CDR2 SNEGSKA (reference sequence). Trimming shortened V by 2 bases and J by 1 base, and 10 bases separated the two germline ends. The CDR3 length is 14 residues. CDR3 DNA: TGCAGTGCTAGATGGCCCGGCGGCACAGATACGCAGTATTTT. Amino acids: CSARWPGGTDTQYF.